This T cell receptor beta chain was captured in a study of Ad26.COV2.S vaccination and SARS-CoV-2 variants. As for the study in general: The vaccine Ad26.COV2.S was put into the muscle once, or twice with 56 days between.

General study findings and limits: Those who received the vaccine showed greater spike-specific TCR breadth than those given placebo. For non-spike TCRs, breadth in vaccine recipients resembled that in placebo recipients.

This clone was seen a few times. Its antigen is unknown. This CDR3 is 15 amino acids long. The germline V gene encodes CDR1 MNHEY and CDR2 SVGAGI. Trimming took off 2 bases at V and 4 bases at J, with 14 bases between the two ends. Treatment specified: roughly 18 received Ad26.COV2.S at low or high dose, single or two shots; about 5 received placebo; per-sample allocation not given. Samples analyzed were those drawn on day 63 after the first vaccine or placebo injection. Expressing Wuhan-strain SARS-CoV-2 spike, an Ad26 vector served as the vaccine. The repertoire was sequenced with immunoSEQ multiplex PCR; TCRdb's copy has only in-frame clones and lacks some. The data contain about 400,000 clones, 89% of them seen just once; the ten biggest clones take up 1.5% to 2%.

This clonotype was obtained from a person aged 18-65 years who received the Ad26.COV2.S COVID-19 vaccine or a placebo. Source: peripheral blood, taken in a trial of Ad26.COV2.S vaccine versus placebo. The V call is TRBV6-5, the J call TRBJ1-2; D unresolved. The CDR3 spells CASSYASQARYGYTF. The CDR3 DNA reads TGTGCCAGCAGTTACGCGTCGCAAGCCCGCTATGGCTACACCTTC.